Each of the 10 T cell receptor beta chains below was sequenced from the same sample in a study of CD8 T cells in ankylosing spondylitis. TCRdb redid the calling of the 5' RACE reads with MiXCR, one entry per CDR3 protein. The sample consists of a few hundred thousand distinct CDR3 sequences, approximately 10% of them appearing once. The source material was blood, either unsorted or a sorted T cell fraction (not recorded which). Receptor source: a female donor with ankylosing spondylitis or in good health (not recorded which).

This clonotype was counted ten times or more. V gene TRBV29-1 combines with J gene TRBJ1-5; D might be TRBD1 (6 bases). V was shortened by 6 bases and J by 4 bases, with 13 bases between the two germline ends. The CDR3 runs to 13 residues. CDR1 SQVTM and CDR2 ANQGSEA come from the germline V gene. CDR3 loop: CSVQGGANQPQHF. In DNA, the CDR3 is TGCAGCGTCCAAGGGGGGGCGAATCAGCCCCAGCATTTT.

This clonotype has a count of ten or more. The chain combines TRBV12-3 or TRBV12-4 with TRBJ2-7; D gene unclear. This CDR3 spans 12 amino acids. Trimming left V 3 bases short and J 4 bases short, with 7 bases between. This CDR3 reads CASSFFEYEQYF. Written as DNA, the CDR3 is TGTGCCAGCAGTTTCTTCGAGTACGAGCAGTACTTC.

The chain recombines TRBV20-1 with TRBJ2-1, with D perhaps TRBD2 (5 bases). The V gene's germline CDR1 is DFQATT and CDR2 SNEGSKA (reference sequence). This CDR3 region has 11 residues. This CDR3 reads CSPREYNEQFF. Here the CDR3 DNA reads TGCAGCCCTCGGGAATACAATGAGCAGTTCTTC.

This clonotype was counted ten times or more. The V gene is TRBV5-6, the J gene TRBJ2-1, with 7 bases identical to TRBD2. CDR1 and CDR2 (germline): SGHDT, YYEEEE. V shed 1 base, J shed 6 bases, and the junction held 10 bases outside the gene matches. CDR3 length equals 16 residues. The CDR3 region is CASSLLENGGFNEQFF. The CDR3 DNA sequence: TGTGCCAGCAGCTTGTTGGAGAACGGGGGGTTCAATGAGCAGTTCTTC.

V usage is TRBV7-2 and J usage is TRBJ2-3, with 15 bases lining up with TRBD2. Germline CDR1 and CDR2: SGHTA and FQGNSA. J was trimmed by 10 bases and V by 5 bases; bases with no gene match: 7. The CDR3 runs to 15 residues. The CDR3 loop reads CASSLRTSGGDAQYF. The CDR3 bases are TGTGCCAGCAGCCTCCGGACTAGCGGGGGGGATGCGCAGTATTTT.

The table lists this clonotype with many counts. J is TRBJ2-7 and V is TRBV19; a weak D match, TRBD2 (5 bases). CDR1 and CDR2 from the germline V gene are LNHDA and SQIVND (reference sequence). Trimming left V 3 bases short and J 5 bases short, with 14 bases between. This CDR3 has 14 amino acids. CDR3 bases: TGTGCCAGTAGTATTGGGGAGAAGAGTAACGAGCAGTACTTC. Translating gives CASSIGEKSNEQYF.

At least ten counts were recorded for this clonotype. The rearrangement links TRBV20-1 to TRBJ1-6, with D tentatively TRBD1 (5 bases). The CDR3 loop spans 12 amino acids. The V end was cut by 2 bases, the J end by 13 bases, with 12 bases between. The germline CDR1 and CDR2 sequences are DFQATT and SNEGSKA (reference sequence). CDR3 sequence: CSARIGDSPLHF. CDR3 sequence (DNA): TGCAGTGCTAGAATTGGGGACTCGCCCCTCCACTTT.

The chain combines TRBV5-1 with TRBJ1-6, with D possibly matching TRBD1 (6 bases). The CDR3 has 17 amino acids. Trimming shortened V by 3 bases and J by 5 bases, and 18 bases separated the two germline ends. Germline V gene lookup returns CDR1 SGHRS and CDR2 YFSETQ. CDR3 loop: CASSSIFQGMDNSPLHF. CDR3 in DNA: TGCGCCAGCAGCTCAATCTTCCAGGGGATGGATAATTCACCCCTCCACTTT.

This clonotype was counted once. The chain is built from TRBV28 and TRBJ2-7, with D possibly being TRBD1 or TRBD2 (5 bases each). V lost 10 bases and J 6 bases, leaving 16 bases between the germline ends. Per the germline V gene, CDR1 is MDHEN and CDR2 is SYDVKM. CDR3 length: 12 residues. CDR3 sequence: CATLLPGAEQYF. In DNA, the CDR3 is TGTGCCACCCTATTACCCGGGGCCGAGCAGTACTTC. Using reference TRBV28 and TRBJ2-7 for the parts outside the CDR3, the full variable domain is DVKVTQSSRYLVKRTGEKVFLECVQDMDHENMFWYRQDPGLGLRLIYFSYDVKMKEKGDIPEGYSVSREKKERFSLILESASTNQTSMYLCATLLPGAEQYFGPGTRLTVT.

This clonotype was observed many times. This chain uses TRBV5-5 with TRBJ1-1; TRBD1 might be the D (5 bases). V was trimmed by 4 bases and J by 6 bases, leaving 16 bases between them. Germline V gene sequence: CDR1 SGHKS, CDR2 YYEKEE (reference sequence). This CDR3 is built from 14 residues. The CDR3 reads CASSRSTELPEAFF. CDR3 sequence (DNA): TGTGCCAGCAGCCGTTCGACAGAGCTGCCTGAAGCTTTCTTT.